This T cell receptor beta chain was captured in a study of CD8 T cells in ankylosing spondylitis. Points from the study as a whole: The authors reported significant enrichment of disease-linked clones in matched ankylosing spondylitis synovial fluid. Those disease-linked clones were CD8+; they were also relatively rare in peripheral blood. The study identified a TCR beta motif of eight highly homologous variants that appeared characteristic of ankylosing spondylitis blood.

This clonotype was counted between two and nine times. Its antigen is not identified. Quantitative 5'-RACE with molecular barcodes generated TCR beta libraries. TCRdb re-derived calls from the 5' RACE reads in MiXCR, one entry per CDR3 protein. The sample contains over 450,000 distinct CDR3 sequences, approximately 12% of which appear only once. The junction had 11 bases not matched to a gene; V was cut back by 4 bases and J by 2 bases. This CDR3 spans 16 amino acids. Germline V CDR1 and CDR2: SGHRS, YFSETQ. Source material: blood, either unsorted or a sorted T cell fraction (not recorded which). V gene TRBV5-1 combines with J gene TRBJ1-1; 7 nucleotides agree with TRBD1. This receptor was identified in a male donor with ankylosing spondylitis. CDR3 loop: CASSPGTAKLNTEAFF. CDR3 nucleotide sequence: TGCGCCAGCAGCCCTGGGACAGCCAAACTTAACACTGAAGCTTTCTTT. Full variable domain (missing parts from reference TRBV5-1 and TRBJ1-1): KAGVTQTPRYLIKTRGQQVTLSCSPISGHRSVSWYQQTPGQGLQFLFEYFSETQRNKGNFPGRFSGRQFSNSRSEMNVSTLELGDSALYLCASSPGTAKLNTEAFFGQGTRLTVV.